These T cell receptor beta chains were read from a single sample in a study of cytomegalovirus exposure and HLA in healthy donors. Produced via immunoSEQ multiplex PCR; TCRdb's table is partial and in-frame only. The sample holds some 220,000 clones; around 84% are singletons and the top ten take 0.2% to 0.25%. The sample was PBMCs. The receptors come from a girl aged 2 to 9 in good health and CMV-seronegative. The CDR3 runs from the conserved cysteine through the conserved F or W. The D gene is left open where the match is weak. Not every row has a clone size; where given, it reads once, few, many or a size class.

CDR3aa: CASSPRQAHNEQFF
CDR3nt: TGTGCCAGCTCACCGCGACAGGCCCACAATGAGCAGTTCTTC
j_gene: TRBJ2-1
v_gene: TRBV18
abundance: .
d_gene: .

CDR3aa: CAWSDQSGTYTEAFF
CDR3nt: TGTGCCTGGAGTGACCAGTCCGGGACTTACACTGAAGCTTTCTTT
j_gene: TRBJ1-1
v_gene: TRBV30
abundance: .
d_gene: .

CDR3aa: CASSSPRLREKKETQYF
CDR3nt: TGTGCCAGCAGCTCTCCCCGGTTGCGGGAGAAAAAAGAGACCCAGTACTTC
j_gene: TRBJ2-5
v_gene: TRBV7-9
abundance: .
d_gene: TRBD2

CDR3aa: CASSYSGQSTNEKLFF
CDR3nt: TGTGCCAGCAGTTACTCGGGGCAGTCTACTAATGAAAAACTGTTTTTT
j_gene: TRBJ1-4
v_gene: TRBV6-5
abundance: .
d_gene: .

CDR3aa: CASSQARNSGNTIYF
CDR3nt: TGCGCCAGCAGCCAGGCCAGGAACTCTGGAAACACCATATATTTT
j_gene: TRBJ1-3
v_gene: TRBV4-1
abundance: .
d_gene: .

CDR3aa: CASSPGQGLSYEQYF
CDR3nt: TGTGCCAGCAGTCCTGGACAGGGGCTATCCTACGAGCAGTACTTC
j_gene: TRBJ2-7
v_gene: TRBV6-6
abundance: .
d_gene: TRBD1

CDR3aa: CASSFTSGVQETQYF
CDR3nt: TGTGCCAGCAGCTTTACTAGCGGGGTCCAAGAGACCCAGTACTTC
j_gene: TRBJ2-5
v_gene: TRBV7-7
abundance: .
d_gene: TRBD2

CDR3aa: CASSEGLLAGQETQYF
CDR3nt: TGCGCCAGCAGTGAAGGACTTCTGGCGGGTCAAGAGACCCAGTACTTC
j_gene: TRBJ2-5
v_gene: TRBV10-1
abundance: .
d_gene: .

CDR3aa: CASSGPGTGGANYGYTF
CDR3nt: TGTGCCAGCAGCGGACCTGGGACAGGGGGCGCTAACTATGGCTACACCTTC
j_gene: TRBJ1-2
v_gene: TRBV9
abundance: .
d_gene: TRBD1

CDR3aa: CASSQVRGGEQYF
CDR3nt: TGCGCCAGCAGCCAAGTTAGAGGGGGCGAGCAGTACTTC
j_gene: TRBJ2-7
v_gene: TRBV4-1
abundance: once
d_gene: .

CDR3aa: CASSQDFTGNHEKLFF
CDR3nt: TGCGCCAGCAGCCAAGATTTTACAGGGAATCATGAAAAACTGTTTTTT
j_gene: TRBJ1-4
v_gene: TRBV4-1
abundance: .
d_gene: .

CDR3aa: CASSLGRGGPYEQYF
CDR3nt: TGTGCCAGCAGCTTGGGACGGGGGGGCCCCTACGAGCAGTACTTC
j_gene: TRBJ2-7
v_gene: TRBV5-6
abundance: .
d_gene: TRBD2

CDR3aa: CASSLASGGAGDTQYF
CDR3nt: TGCGCCAGCAGCTTGGCGTCAGGGGGCGCGGGGGATACGCAGTATTTT
j_gene: TRBJ2-3
v_gene: TRBV5-1
abundance: .
d_gene: TRBD1

CDR3aa: CASSQGYRDDEQYF
CDR3nt: TGCGCCAGCAGCCAGGGATACAGGGACGACGAGCAGTACTTC
j_gene: TRBJ2-7
v_gene: TRBV4-1
abundance: .
d_gene: .

CDR3aa: CASGASGGGTDTQYF
CDR3nt: TGTGCCAGCGGCGCTAGCGGGGGGGGGACAGATACGCAGTATTTT
j_gene: TRBJ2-3
v_gene: TRBV21-1
abundance: .
d_gene: .

CDR3aa: CASSLVTGWGNEQFF
CDR3nt: TGTGCCAGCAGCTTAGTTACAGGCTGGGGCAATGAGCAGTTCTTC
j_gene: TRBJ2-1
v_gene: TRBV11-3
abundance: .
d_gene: .

CDR3aa: CASSPRDKQYF
CDR3nt: TGTGCCAGCAGCCCGAGGGACAAGCAGTACTTC
j_gene: TRBJ2-7
v_gene: TRBV13
abundance: .
d_gene: .

CDR3aa: CASGQGAGTDTQYF
CDR3nt: TGTGCCAGCGGACAGGGGGCCGGCACAGATACGCAGTATTTT
j_gene: TRBJ2-3
v_gene: TRBV19
abundance: few
d_gene: TRBD1

CDR3aa: CASSFAHPGGWDYGYTF
CDR3nt: TGCGCCAGCAGCTTTGCGCATCCAGGGGGCTGGGACTATGGCTACACCTTC
j_gene: TRBJ1-2
v_gene: TRBV5-1
abundance: .
d_gene: TRBD1

CDR3aa: CASRRTGGAGDYGYTF
CDR3nt: TGTGCCAGCAGAAGGACAGGGGGCGCAGGGGACTATGGCTACACCTTC
j_gene: TRBJ1-2
v_gene: TRBV5-6
abundance: once
d_gene: TRBD1

CDR3aa: CASSISRAYGYTF
CDR3nt: TGTGCCAGTAGTATCTCCAGGGCCTATGGCTACACCTTC
j_gene: TRBJ1-2
v_gene: TRBV19
abundance: .
d_gene: .

CDR3aa: CSASRGTEAFF
CDR3nt: TGCAGTGCTAGCAGGGGCACTGAAGCTTTCTTT
j_gene: TRBJ1-1
v_gene: TRBV20-1
abundance: .
d_gene: .

CDR3aa: CASSPGGSGYTF
CDR3nt: TGTGCCAGCTCACCGGGGGGGTCTGGCTACACCTTC
j_gene: TRBJ1-2
v_gene: TRBV18
abundance: .
d_gene: .

CDR3aa: CASSQDIPGNTIYF
CDR3nt: TGCGCCAGCAGCCAGGACATCCCTGGAAACACCATATATTTT
j_gene: TRBJ1-3
v_gene: TRBV4-1
abundance: .
d_gene: .

CDR3aa: CASSLEAGQDNSPLHF
CDR3nt: TGCGCCAGCAGCTTGGAAGCCGGACAGGATAATTCACCCCTCCACTTT
j_gene: TRBJ1-6
v_gene: TRBV5-1
abundance: .
d_gene: TRBD1

CDR3aa: CSVTPGQGVFGGTEAFF
CDR3nt: TGCAGCGTCACCCCGGGACAGGGAGTGTTCGGTGGCACTGAAGCTTTCTTT
j_gene: TRBJ1-1
v_gene: TRBV29-1
abundance: .
d_gene: TRBD1

CDR3aa: CASSLRTSGRALETQYF
CDR3nt: TGTGCCAGCAGCTTAAGGACTAGCGGGAGGGCCTTAGAGACCCAGTACTTC
j_gene: TRBJ2-5
v_gene: TRBV7-7
abundance: .
d_gene: TRBD2

CDR3aa: CASSEGQPGSGANVLTF
CDR3nt: TGTGCCAGCAGCGAGGGACAGCCAGGCTCTGGGGCCAACGTCCTGACTTTC
j_gene: TRBJ2-6
v_gene: TRBV7-9
abundance: once
d_gene: TRBD1

CDR3aa: CASSLTEGLAAYGETQYF
CDR3nt: TGTGCCAGCAGCTTAACGGAGGGACTAGCGGCTTACGGGGAGACCCAGTACTTC
j_gene: TRBJ2-5
v_gene: TRBV7-3
abundance: .
d_gene: TRBD2

CDR3aa: CAITRGQYYEQYF
CDR3nt: TGTGCCATCACCCGCGGACAGTACTACGAGCAGTACTTC
j_gene: TRBJ2-7
v_gene: TRBV10-3
abundance: few
d_gene: .

CDR3aa: CASSPQGRGTEAFF
CDR3nt: TGTGCCAGCAGCCCGCAGGGGAGGGGCACTGAAGCTTTCTTT
j_gene: TRBJ1-1
v_gene: TRBV11-2
abundance: .
d_gene: .

CDR3aa: CATSSWGQSNQPQHF
CDR3nt: TGTGCCACCAGCAGCTGGGGACAGAGTAATCAGCCCCAGCATTTT
j_gene: TRBJ1-5
v_gene: TRBV15
abundance: .
d_gene: TRBD1

CDR3aa: CASSEASGSRGQYF
CDR3nt: TGTGCCAGCAGCGAGGCTAGCGGGAGCCGAGGGCAGTACTTC
j_gene: TRBJ2-7
v_gene: TRBV9
abundance: .
d_gene: TRBD2

CDR3aa: CASSLETGGTEAFF
CDR3nt: TGTGCCAGCTCACTAGAGACAGGGGGCACTGAAGCTTTCTTT
j_gene: TRBJ1-1
v_gene: TRBV18
abundance: .
d_gene: TRBD1

CDR3aa: CASSSDWGYQETQYF
CDR3nt: TGCGCCAGCAGCTCGGACTGGGGTTATCAAGAGACCCAGTACTTC
j_gene: TRBJ2-5
v_gene: TRBV5-1
abundance: .
d_gene: .

CDR3aa: CASSYDSSGNTIYF
CDR3nt: TGTGCCAGCAGTTACGACAGCTCTGGAAACACCATATATTTT
j_gene: TRBJ1-3
v_gene: TRBV5-5
abundance: .
d_gene: .

CDR3aa: CASSPLTGPNTEAFF
CDR3nt: TGTGCCAGCAGTCCCTTAACAGGGCCAAACACTGAAGCTTTCTTT
j_gene: TRBJ1-1
v_gene: TRBV6-6
abundance: .
d_gene: .

CDR3aa: CASSYPTGGAYEQYF
CDR3nt: TGTGCCAGCAGTTACCCAACAGGGGGCGCATACGAGCAGTACTTC
j_gene: TRBJ2-7
v_gene: TRBV6-6
abundance: .
d_gene: TRBD1

CDR3aa: CASSIPSTGSNTEAFF
CDR3nt: TGTGCCAGTAGTATCCCCTCGACAGGATCCAACACTGAAGCTTTCTTT
j_gene: TRBJ1-1
v_gene: TRBV19
abundance: .
d_gene: .

CDR3aa: CASSQLGLQPQHF
CDR3nt: TGCGCCAGCAGCCAATTGGGGCTCCAGCCCCAGCATTTT
j_gene: TRBJ1-5
v_gene: TRBV4-1
abundance: .
d_gene: .

CDR3aa: CASSPGLADEQFF
CDR3nt: TGTGCCAGCAGCCCGGGACTAGCCGATGAGCAGTTCTTC
j_gene: TRBJ2-1
v_gene: TRBV11-2
abundance: .
d_gene: TRBD2

CDR3aa: CASSLDLAGPTDTQYF
CDR3nt: TGCGCCAGCAGCTTGGATCTAGCGGGGCCCACAGATACGCAGTATTTT
j_gene: TRBJ2-3
v_gene: TRBV5-1
abundance: .
d_gene: TRBD2

CDR3aa: CASSALAGFTDTQYF
CDR3nt: TGTGCCAGCAGTGCCTTAGCGGGGTTCACAGATACGCAGTATTTT
j_gene: TRBJ2-3
v_gene: TRBV25-1
abundance: .
d_gene: TRBD2

CDR3aa: CASSFWRQGPIEQYF
CDR3nt: TGTGCCAGCAGCTTTTGGCGACAGGGCCCCATCGAGCAGTACTTC
j_gene: TRBJ2-7
v_gene: TRBV7-9
abundance: .
d_gene: TRBD1

CDR3aa: CASSQDRAVQETQYF
CDR3nt: TGTGCCAGCAGCCAAGATCGAGCGGTCCAAGAGACCCAGTACTTC
j_gene: TRBJ2-5
v_gene: TRBV4-2
abundance: once
d_gene: .

CDR3aa: CASSPGTSGTDTQYF
CDR3nt: TGCGCCAGCAGTCCCGGGACTAGCGGCACAGATACGCAGTATTTT
j_gene: TRBJ2-3
v_gene: TRBV10-1
abundance: .
d_gene: TRBD2

CDR3aa: CASSALGGPTDTQYF
CDR3nt: TGTGCCAGCAGCGCCCTCGGGGGACCCACAGATACGCAGTATTTT
j_gene: TRBJ2-3
v_gene: TRBV9
abundance: .
d_gene: .

CDR3aa: CAISESNSNYGYTF
CDR3nt: TGTGCCATCAGTGAGTCGAACAGCAACTATGGCTACACCTTC
j_gene: TRBJ1-2
v_gene: TRBV10-3
abundance: .
d_gene: .

CDR3aa: CSAALTGNGNQPQHF
CDR3nt: TGCAGCGCAGCTCTGACAGGGAATGGCAATCAGCCCCAGCATTTT
j_gene: TRBJ1-5
v_gene: TRBV29-1
abundance: .
d_gene: TRBD1

CDR3aa: CASRKRVQETQYF
CDR3nt: TGTGCCAGCAGAAAGCGGGTCCAAGAGACCCAGTACTTC
j_gene: TRBJ2-5
v_gene: TRBV4-2
abundance: .
d_gene: .

CDR3aa: CASSGQNTEAFF
CDR3nt: TGTGCCAGCAGTGGACAAAACACTGAAGCTTTCTTT
j_gene: TRBJ1-1
v_gene: TRBV6-6
abundance: .
d_gene: .

CDR3aa: CASRTGTGGRQPQHF
CDR3nt: TGTGCCAGCAGAACCGGGACAGGGGGCCGACAGCCCCAGCATTTT
j_gene: TRBJ1-5
v_gene: TRBV2
abundance: .
d_gene: TRBD1